The 6 T cell receptor beta chains listed next were all sequenced from one sample in a study of cytomegalovirus exposure and HLA in healthy donors. Primers: 60 Vbeta forward and 13 Jbeta reverse. Using immunoSEQ multiplex PCR, the repertoire was profiled, and TCRdb retains in-frame clones only, with some absent. The sample has roughly 95,000 clones, roughly 82% seen once. The sample comprised PBMCs. All receptors derive from a man younger than 40 in good health and CMV-seropositive.

In its sample, this clone was seen a few times. This chain links TRBV10-2 with TRBJ2-1, with 9 bases matching TRBD2. Germline-derived CDR1 and CDR2 are WSHSY and SAAADI. There are 15 residues in the CDR3. J gave up 4 bases and V 6 bases, and 7 bases lay outside the gene matches. The CDR3 here is CASRSPAGGYNEQFF. The DNA for the CDR3 is TGCGCCAGCAGATCCCCAGCGGGGGGATACAATGAGCAGTTCTTC.

The V call is TRBV28, the J call TRBJ2-7; 8 nucleotides agree with TRBD1. Germline-derived CDR1 and CDR2 are MDHEN and SYDVKM. CDR3 length: 16 residues. After removal of 5 bases from V and 6 bases from J, the junction contained 15 bases not matched to a gene. CDR3 residues: CASSPSFGTGFSEQYF. In DNA form, the CDR3 reads TGTGCCAGCAGTCCCTCCTTCGGGACAGGTTTTAGCGAGCAGTACTTC.

The chain has TRBV9 and TRBJ2-5; D uncertain. The CDR3 covers 12 residues. Germline V gene sequence: CDR1 SGDLS, CDR2 YYNGEE. Trimming removed 3 bases at V and 0 bases at J, with 3 bases between. CDR3: CASSAYQETQYF. The CDR3 region has the DNA TGTGCCAGCAGCGCCTACCAAGAGACCCAGTACTTC.

Comment on this clone: The junction and the germline gene differ at one end; a read error may be behind it. The V and J genes are TRBV6-1 and TRBJ1-4; 9 bases are shared with TRBD1. The CDR3 runs 16 residues. Per germline, CDR1 MNHNS and CDR2 SASEGT. The DNA of the CDR3 is TGTGCCAGCAGTCAAGCCCCGGGACAGGGTAATGAAAAACTGTTTTTT. Protein product: CASSQAPGQGNEKLFF.

The J gene is TRBJ2-3, the V gene TRBV28; maybe TRBD1 (5 bases). The V gene's germline CDR1 is MDHEN and CDR2 SYDVKM. The CDR3 is 17 amino acids. V gave up 6 bases and J gave up 1 base, with 20 bases separating them. The CDR3 DNA is TGTGCCAGCAGCCCCTCAAGCTTGCTAGGGGGCACAGATACGCAGTATTTT. The encoded protein is CASSPSSLLGGTDTQYF.

This chain joins TRBV28 and TRBJ1-5, with a tentative D call TRBD1 (6 bases). The CDR3 loop spans 15 amino acids. Germline CDR1 and CDR2: MDHEN and SYDVKM. The V end was cut by 6 bases, the J end by 7 bases, with 19 bases between. The DNA of the CDR3 is TGTGCCAGCAGCCTCCCTAGGGGGGGCAGGCAGCCCCAGCATTTT. This translates into CASSLPRGGRQPQHF.